Listed below are T cell receptor beta chains from one sample, sequenced in a study of cytomegalovirus exposure and HLA in healthy donors. This table comes from immunoSEQ multiplex PCR, and its TCRdb copy is limited to in-frame clones, with some not included. The sample shows roughly 97,000 clones, approximately 76% of them seen only once. Sequencing used PBMCs. These receptors were collected from a woman aged 18-29 years in good health and CMV-seropositive. Each CDR3 is given with its conserved first and last residue. A D gene is named only where the DNA matches it firmly. Where a row states a size, it is once, few, many or the class of an expanded clone; other rows omit it.

j_gene: TRBJ2-3; d_gene: TRBD2; abundance: .; v_gene: TRBV7-9; CDR3aa: CASSTLAGGSTDTQYF; CDR3nt: TGTGCCAGCAGCACCCTGGCGGGAGGGAGCACAGATACGCAGTATTTT
j_gene: TRBJ2-7; d_gene: .; abundance: .; v_gene: TRBV6-6; CDR3aa: CASQRTLTSYEQYF; CDR3nt: TGTGCCAGCCAACGGACTCTTACCTCGTACGAGCAGTACTTC
j_gene: TRBJ2-7; d_gene: .; abundance: .; v_gene: TRBV2; CDR3aa: CASKERYGSYEQYF; CDR3nt: TGTGCCAGCAAAGAAAGGTACGGGAGTTACGAGCAGTACTTC
j_gene: TRBJ1-2; d_gene: TRBD1; abundance: .; v_gene: TRBV19; CDR3aa: CASTGPGTGNGYTF; CDR3nt: TGTGCCAGTACCGGTCCCGGGACAGGGAACGGCTACACCTTC
j_gene: TRBJ2-7; d_gene: .; abundance: .; v_gene: TRBV5-1; CDR3aa: CASSSGQGGYEQYF; CDR3nt: TGCGCCAGCAGCTCCGGGCAGGGAGGCTACGAGCAGTACTTC
j_gene: TRBJ2-3; d_gene: .; abundance: many; v_gene: TRBV6-4; CDR3aa: CASSEGSGSTDTQYF; CDR3nt: TGTGCCAGCAGTGAAGGCAGCGGGAGCACAGATACGCAGTATTTT
j_gene: TRBJ1-4; d_gene: TRBD1; abundance: .; v_gene: TRBV6-1; CDR3aa: CASTRGGQFNEKLFF; CDR3nt: TGTGCCAGCACCCGAGGGGGACAGTTTAATGAAAAACTGTTTTTT
j_gene: TRBJ1-1; d_gene: TRBD1; abundance: .; v_gene: TRBV10-3; CDR3aa: CAIRGQGTTEAFF; CDR3nt: TGTGCCATCAGGGGACAGGGGACGACTGAAGCTTTCTTT
j_gene: TRBJ1-5; d_gene: TRBD1; abundance: .; v_gene: TRBV6-5; CDR3aa: CASRQYRGLDQPQHF; CDR3nt: TGTGCCAGCAGACAATACAGGGGTCTGGATCAGCCCCAGCATTTT
j_gene: TRBJ1-6; d_gene: TRBD1; abundance: .; v_gene: TRBV28; CDR3aa: CASSWGTEENSPLHF; CDR3nt: TGTGCCAGCAGTTGGGGGACAGAAGAGAATTCACCCCTCCACTTT
j_gene: TRBJ2-5; d_gene: TRBD1; abundance: .; v_gene: TRBV6-1; CDR3aa: CASSEGATGVETQYF; CDR3nt: TGTGCCAGCAGTGAAGGGGCGACAGGGGTCGAGACCCAGTACTTC
j_gene: TRBJ1-1; d_gene: .; abundance: .; v_gene: TRBV19; CDR3aa: CASGADWF; CDR3nt: TGTGCCAGCGGAGCCGACTGGTTT
j_gene: TRBJ2-5; d_gene: .; abundance: .; v_gene: TRBV10-3; CDR3aa: CAISDPRPGETQYF; CDR3nt: TGTGCCATCAGTGACCCCCGCCCAGGGGAGACCCAGTACTTC
j_gene: TRBJ2-7; d_gene: .; abundance: once; v_gene: TRBV2; CDR3aa: CASSVARLNEQYF; CDR3nt: TGTGCCAGCAGTGTGGCCAGGCTAAACGAGCAGTACTTC